The entry below gives a single T cell receptor (beta chain) sequence along with its context. Per-sample yields of isolated PBMCs were at least 6.5 million. The source of the sample is a study of blood T cells in healthy people across ages. Primed by a sample-barcoded 5' primer and a J-beta primer mix, a second PCR proceeded for about 6 to 11 cycles. TCRdb processed the 5' RACE reads anew with MiXCR; each CDR3 protein has one entry. The sample holds over 600,000 distinct CDR3 sequences, around 41% seen once. The CDR3 sequence is 13 residues long. Germline loops: CDR1 SGDLS, CDR2 YYNGEE. Between the trimmed V and J ends, which lost 1 base and 5 bases, there was a span of 9 bases.

The receptor was derived from an elderly man in good health. Specimen: blood. The V call is TRBV9, the J call TRBJ2-5, with unresolved D. Written as DNA, the CDR3 is TGTGCCAGCAGCGTACCTCCGGGTGAGACCCAGTACTTC. It translates to CASSVPPGETQYF.